This T cell receptor (beta chain) is from a study of graft-versus-host responses after intestinal transplantation. The CDR3 length is 16 residues. The germline V gene has CDR1 PRHDT and CDR2 FYEKMQ (reference sequence). Trimming removed 4 bases from V and 3 bases from J, with 17 bases in between. The table came from immunoSEQ multiplex PCR; TCRdb's copy has only in-frame clones and leaves some out. The sample consists of roughly 60,000 clones, around 90% of them appearing once. The sequenced sample was PBMCs, obtained roughly 120 days after intestinal transplantation. This chain joins TRBV13 and TRBJ2-3; possible D gene TRBD2, 6 bases. The TCR was taken from a human patient who received an intestinal transplant, so some T cells may come from the graft donor. CDR3 DNA sequence: TGTGCCAGCAGCTCCTCGACGGAGGGGTGGACAGATACGCAGTATTTT. Translating it yields CASSSSTEGWTDTQYF.